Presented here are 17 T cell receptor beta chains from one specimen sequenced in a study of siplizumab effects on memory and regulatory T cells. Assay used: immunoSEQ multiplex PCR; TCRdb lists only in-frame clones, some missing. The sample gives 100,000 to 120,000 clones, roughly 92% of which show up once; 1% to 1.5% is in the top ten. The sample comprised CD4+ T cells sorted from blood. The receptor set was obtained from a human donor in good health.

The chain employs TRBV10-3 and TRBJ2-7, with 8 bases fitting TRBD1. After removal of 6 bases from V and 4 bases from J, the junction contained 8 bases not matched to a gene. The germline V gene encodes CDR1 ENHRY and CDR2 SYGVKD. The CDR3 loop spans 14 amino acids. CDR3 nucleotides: TGTGCCATCAGCCAAGGACAGGGCGAATACGAGCAGTACTTC. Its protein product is CAISQGQGEYEQYF.

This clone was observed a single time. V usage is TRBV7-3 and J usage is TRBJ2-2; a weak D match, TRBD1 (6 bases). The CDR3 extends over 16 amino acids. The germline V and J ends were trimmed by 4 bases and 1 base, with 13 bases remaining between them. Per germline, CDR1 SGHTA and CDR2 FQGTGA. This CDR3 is CASSSRTGQNTGELFF. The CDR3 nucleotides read TGTGCCAGCAGCTCCCGGACGGGACAGAACACCGGGGAGCTGTTTTTT.

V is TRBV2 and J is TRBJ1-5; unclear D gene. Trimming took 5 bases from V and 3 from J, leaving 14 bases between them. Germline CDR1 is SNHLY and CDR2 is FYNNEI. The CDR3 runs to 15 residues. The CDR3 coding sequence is TGTGCCAGCAGTCCGGATGGACGGAACAATCAGCCCCAGCATTTT. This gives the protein CASSPDGRNNQPQHF.

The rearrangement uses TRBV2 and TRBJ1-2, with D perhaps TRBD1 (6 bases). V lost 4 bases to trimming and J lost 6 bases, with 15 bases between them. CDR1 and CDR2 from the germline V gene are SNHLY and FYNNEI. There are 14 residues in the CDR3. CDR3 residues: CASSGYRVGNGYTF. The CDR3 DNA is TGTGCCAGCAGTGGTTACAGGGTGGGGAATGGCTACACCTTC.

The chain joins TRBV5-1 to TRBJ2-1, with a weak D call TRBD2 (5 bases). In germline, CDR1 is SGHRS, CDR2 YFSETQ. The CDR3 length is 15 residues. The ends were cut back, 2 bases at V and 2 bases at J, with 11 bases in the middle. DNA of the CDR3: TGCGCCAGCAGCTTAGAGGGAGTCCCCTACAATGAGCAGTTCTTC. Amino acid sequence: CASSLEGVPYNEQFF.

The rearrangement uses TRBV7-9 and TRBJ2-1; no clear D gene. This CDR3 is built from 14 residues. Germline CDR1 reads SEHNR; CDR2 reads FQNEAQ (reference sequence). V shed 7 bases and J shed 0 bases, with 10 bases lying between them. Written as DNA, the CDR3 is TGTGCCAGCATCGGGCGGAGCTCCTACAATGAGCAGTTCTTC. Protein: CASIGRSSYNEQFF.

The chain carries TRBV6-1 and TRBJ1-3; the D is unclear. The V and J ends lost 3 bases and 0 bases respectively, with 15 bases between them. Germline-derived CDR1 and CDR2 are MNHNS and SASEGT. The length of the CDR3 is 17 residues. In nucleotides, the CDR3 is TGTGCCAGCAGTGATTTAACCACGACATACTCTGGAAACACCATATATTTT. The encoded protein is CASSDLTTTYSGNTIYF.

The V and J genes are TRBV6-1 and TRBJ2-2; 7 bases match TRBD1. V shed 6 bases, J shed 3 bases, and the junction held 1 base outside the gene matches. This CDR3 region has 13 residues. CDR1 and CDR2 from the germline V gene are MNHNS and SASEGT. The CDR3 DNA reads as TGTGCCAGCAGGACAGGGTACACCGGGGAGCTGTTTTTT. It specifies CASRTGYTGELFF.

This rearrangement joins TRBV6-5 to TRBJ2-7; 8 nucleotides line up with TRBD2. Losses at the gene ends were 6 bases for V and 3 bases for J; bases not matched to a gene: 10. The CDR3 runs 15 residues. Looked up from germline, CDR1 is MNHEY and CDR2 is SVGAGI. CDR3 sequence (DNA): TGTGCCAGCAGCTACGGACTAGCTCGGGGCTACGAGCAGTACTTC. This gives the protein CASSYGLARGYEQYF.

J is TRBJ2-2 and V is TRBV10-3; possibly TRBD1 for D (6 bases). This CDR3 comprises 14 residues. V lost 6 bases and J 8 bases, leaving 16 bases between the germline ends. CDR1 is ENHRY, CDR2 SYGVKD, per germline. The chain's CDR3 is CAIREQGQVGELFF. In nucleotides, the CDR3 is TGTGCCATCAGGGAACAGGGCCAAGTAGGGGAGCTGTTTTTT.

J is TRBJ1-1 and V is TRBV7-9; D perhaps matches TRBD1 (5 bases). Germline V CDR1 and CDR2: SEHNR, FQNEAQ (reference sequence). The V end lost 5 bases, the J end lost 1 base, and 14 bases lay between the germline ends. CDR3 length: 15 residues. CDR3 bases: TGTGCCAGCAGCCCCTCGGCAGGGAGGAACACTGAAGCTTTCTTT. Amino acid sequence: CASSPSAGRNTEAFF. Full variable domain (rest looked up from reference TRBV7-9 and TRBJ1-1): DTGVSQNPRHKITKRGQNVTFRCDPISEHNRLYWYRQTLGQGPEFLTYFQNEAQLEKSRLLSDRFSAERPKGSFSTLEIQRTEQGDSAMYLCASSPSAGRNTEAFFGQGTRLTVV.

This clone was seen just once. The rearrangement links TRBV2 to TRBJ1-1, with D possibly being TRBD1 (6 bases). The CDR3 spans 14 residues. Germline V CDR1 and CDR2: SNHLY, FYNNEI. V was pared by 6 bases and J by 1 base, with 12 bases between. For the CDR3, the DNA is TGTGCCAGCAGACAGGGAGGGGGGAACACTGAAGCTTTCTTT. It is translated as CASRQGGGNTEAFF.

This CDR3 is CASSRSGGHLYGYTF. Written as DNA, the CDR3 is TGTGCCAGCAGCCGCAGCGGCGGACACCTCTATGGCTACACCTTC. The rearrangement uses TRBV7-9 and TRBJ1-2, with D possibly being TRBD1 (5 bases). The CDR3 is made up of 15 amino acids. CDR1 and CDR2 (germline): SEHNR, FQNEAQ (reference sequence). Deletions cut 5 bases from V and 4 bases from J, with 17 bases between.

CDR3 coding DNA: TGTGCCAGCAGCTTAGAGACCACCGGACCCCAGCATTTT. It codes for CASSLETTGPQHF. The chain has TRBV7-9 and TRBJ1-5; D is unclear. V was clipped by 1 base and J by 10 bases, with 11 bases between them. The CDR3 consists of 13 residues. The V gene's germline CDR1 is SEHNR and CDR2 FQNEAQ (reference sequence).

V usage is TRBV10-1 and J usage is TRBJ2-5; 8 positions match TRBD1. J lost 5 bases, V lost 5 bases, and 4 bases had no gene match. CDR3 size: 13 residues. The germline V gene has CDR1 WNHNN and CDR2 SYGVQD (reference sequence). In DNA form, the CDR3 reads TGCGCCAGCAGTCCGAGGACAGGGGAGACCCAGTACTTC. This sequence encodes CASSPRTGETQYF.

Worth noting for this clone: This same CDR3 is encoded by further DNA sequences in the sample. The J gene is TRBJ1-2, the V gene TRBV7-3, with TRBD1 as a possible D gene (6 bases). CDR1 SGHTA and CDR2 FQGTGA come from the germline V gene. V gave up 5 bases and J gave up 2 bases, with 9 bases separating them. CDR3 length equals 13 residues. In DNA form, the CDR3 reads TGTGCCAGCAGCCAAGACAGGAACTATGGCTACACCTTC. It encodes CASSQDRNYGYTF.

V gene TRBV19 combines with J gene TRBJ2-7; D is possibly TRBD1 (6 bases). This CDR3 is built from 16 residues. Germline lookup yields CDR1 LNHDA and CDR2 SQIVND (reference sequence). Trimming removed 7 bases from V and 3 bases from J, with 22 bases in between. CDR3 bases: TGTGCCAGTACCTTCCCCCCGGGCAGGGGAAGCTACGAGCAGTACTTC. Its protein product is CASTFPPGRGSYEQYF.